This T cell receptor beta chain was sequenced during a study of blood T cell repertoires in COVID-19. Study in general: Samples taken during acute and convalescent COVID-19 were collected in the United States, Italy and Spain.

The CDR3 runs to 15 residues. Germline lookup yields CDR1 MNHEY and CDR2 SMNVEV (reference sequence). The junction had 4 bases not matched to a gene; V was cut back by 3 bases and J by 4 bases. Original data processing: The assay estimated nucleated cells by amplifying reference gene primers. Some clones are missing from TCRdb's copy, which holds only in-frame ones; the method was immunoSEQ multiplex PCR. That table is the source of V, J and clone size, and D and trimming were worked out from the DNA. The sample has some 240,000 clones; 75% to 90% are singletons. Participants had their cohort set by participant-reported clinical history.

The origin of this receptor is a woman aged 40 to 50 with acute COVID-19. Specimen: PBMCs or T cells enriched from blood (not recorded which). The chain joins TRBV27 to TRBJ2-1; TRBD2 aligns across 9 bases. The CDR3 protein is CASSFLAGKYNEQFF. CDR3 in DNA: TGTGCCAGCAGTTTCCTAGCGGGAAAGTACAATGAGCAGTTCTTC.